These T cell receptor beta chains were read from a single sample in a study of neurological immune-mediated disorders. TCRdb independently ran MiXCR on the 5' RACE reads; one entry per CDR3 protein. This sample carries roughly 90,000 distinct CDR3 sequences, around 3.4% of them seen once, and the ten largest clones take 2.5% to 3%. The sequenced sample consisted of PBMCs. These receptors came from a woman between 45 and 60 years old with multiple sclerosis. The CDR3 runs from the conserved cysteine through the conserved F or W. The order of the fields is J gene, D gene, V gene, clone size, CDR3 protein, CDR3 DNA. A D gene is named only where the DNA matches it firmly. Clone size is not always given. Where it is, it says once, few, many or a class for expanded clones.

>TRBJ2-1|.|TRBV6-2/TRBV6-3|.
CASSYSSREQFF
TGTGCCAGCAGTTACAGCAGCCGCGAGCAGTTCTTC
>TRBJ1-2|TRBD1|TRBV20-1|many
CSAYRQGKGYTF
TGCAGTGCGTACCGACAGGGGAAGGGCTACACCTTC
>TRBJ2-7|TRBD1|TRBV5-1|many
CASSLAGTGGNEQYF
TGCGCCAGCAGCCTTGCCGGGACAGGGGGGAACGAGCAGTACTTC
>TRBJ1-2|TRBD1|TRBV5-1|many
CASSLGDSANYGYTF
TGCGCCAGCAGCTTGGGGGACAGTGCTAACTATGGCTACACCTTC
>TRBJ1-2|.|TRBV2|many
CASSEMAHRYGYTF
TGTGCCAGCAGTGAGATGGCCCACCGCTATGGCTACACCTTC
>TRBJ2-3|.|TRBV20-1|many
CSARALGLTDTQYF
TGCAGTGCTAGAGCCCTCGGTTTAACAGATACGCAGTATTTT
>TRBJ2-2|TRBD1|TRBV27|many
CASSPTWDRGRNTGELFF
TGTGCCAGCAGCCCAACTTGGGACAGGGGGCGTAACACCGGGGAGCTGTTTTTT
>TRBJ2-2|.|TRBV12-3/TRBV12-4|.
CASSLSTAYPNTGELFF
TGTGCCAGCAGTTTATCGACAGCTTATCCGAACACCGGGGAGCTGTTTTTT
>TRBJ2-5|TRBD2|TRBV12-3/TRBV12-4|many
CASSRGGLAGKETQYF
TGTGCCAGCAGTCGCGGGGGACTAGCGGGGAAGGAGACCCAGTACTTC
>TRBJ1-5|.|TRBV19|many
CASNERGSATDSNQPQHF
TGTGCCAGTAACGAGAGGGGCAGTGCTACAGATAGCAATCAGCCCCAGCATTTT
>TRBJ2-7|TRBD2|TRBV7-2|few
CASSGAGGPQYEQYF
TGTGCCAGCAGCGGAGCGGGGGGCCCACAGTACGAGCAGTACTTC
>TRBJ1-3|TRBD1|TRBV7-9|many
CASSLLGQTSGNTIYF
TGTGCCAGCAGCTTACTGGGACAGACCTCTGGAAACACCATATATTTT
>TRBJ2-3|.|TRBV7-7|.
CASSLDGFSTDTQYF
TGTGCTAGCAGCTTAGACGGTTTTAGCACAGATACGCAGTATTTT
>TRBJ2-7|.|TRBV15|many
CATSRGGDGTYEQYF
TGTGCCACCAGCAGAGGAGGGGACGGCACCTACGAGCAGTACTTC
>TRBJ2-3|TRBD2|TRBV20-1|many
CSARDRGGGSTDTQYF
TGCAGTGCTAGAGATCGTGGCGGGGGTTCCACAGATACGCAGTATTTT
>TRBJ2-2|.|TRBV20-1|many
CSARTGTNTGELFF
TGCAGTGCTAGAACAGGGACAAACACCGGGGAGCTGTTTTTT
>TRBJ2-7|.|TRBV11-2|many
CASSLEAVGVRKQYF
TGTGCCAGCAGCTTAGAGGCGGTGGGTGTACGGAAGCAGTACTTC
>TRBJ2-1|.|TRBV7-9|many
CASRPGHNEQFF
TGTGCCAGCAGACCGGGCCACAATGAGCAGTTCTTC
>TRBJ1-1|.|TRBV7-2|many
CASSLLWNTEAFF
TGTGCCAGCAGCTTACTGTGGAACACTGAAGCTTTCTTT
>TRBJ2-3|.|TRBV24-1|many
CATSDPQTMTQYF
TGTGCCACCAGTGACCCACAAACCATGACGCAGTATTTT
>TRBJ1-1|.|TRBV20-1|many
CSATGAGVNTEAFF
TGCAGTGCTACAGGGGCTGGGGTGAACACTGAAGCTTTCTTT
>TRBJ1-4|.|TRBV9|many
CASSVGAREKLFF
TGTGCCAGCAGCGTGGGGGCTCGGGAAAAACTGTTTTTT
>TRBJ2-5|.|TRBV20-1|many
CSARDPSATQYF
TGCAGTGCTAGAGATCCATCAGCGACCCAGTACTTC
>TRBJ2-7|TRBD1|TRBV7-2|many
CASSHRGPYEQYF
TGTGCCAGCAGCCACAGGGGGCCATACGAGCAGTACTTC
>TRBJ2-7|.|TRBV4-1|many
CASSQGRGGGRYEQYF
TGCGCCAGCAGCCAAGGGAGGGGAGGGGGCCGCTACGAGCAGTACTTC
>TRBJ2-5|TRBD2|TRBV4-3|many
CASSQDGLAGETQYF
TGCGCCAGCAGCCAAGATGGACTAGCGGGAGAGACCCAGTACTTC